This T cell receptor beta chain was recovered during a study of CD8 T cells in Susac syndrome. Overall study context: Blood was drawn from patients with Susac syndrome. At that point, they were therapy-naive, on corticosteroids, or on intravenous immunoglobulin alone.

CDR3 length: 17 residues. Trimming left V 5 bases short and J 0 bases short, with 16 bases between. The germline V gene encodes CDR1 MNHNS and CDR2 SASEGT. CD8+ and CD4+ T cells from blood underwent TCR beta sequencing, which was carried out in a high-throughput format. All included Susac syndrome patients satisfied recently defined diagnostic criteria for definite or probable disease. Random hexamers were used to reverse transcribe 0.5 to 1 ug of RNA. An immunoSEQ multiplex PCR amplified TCR beta CDR3 over 54 Vbeta and 13 Jbeta. Via MiXCR, TCRdb re-called the immunoSEQ multiplex PCR reads, giving one row per CDR3 protein. The table shows fewer than 90,000 distinct CDR3 sequences, with 93% occurring only once.

The TCR originated in a human donor with Susac syndrome. J is TRBJ1-4 and V is TRBV6-1; D gene ambiguous. The specimen was CD8+ T cells from PBMCs. CDR3 sequence reads: CASSRTPNLATNEKLFF. As DNA, the CDR3 is TGTGCCAGCAGTCGAACACCCAACCTCGCAACTAATGAAAAACTGTTTTTT.